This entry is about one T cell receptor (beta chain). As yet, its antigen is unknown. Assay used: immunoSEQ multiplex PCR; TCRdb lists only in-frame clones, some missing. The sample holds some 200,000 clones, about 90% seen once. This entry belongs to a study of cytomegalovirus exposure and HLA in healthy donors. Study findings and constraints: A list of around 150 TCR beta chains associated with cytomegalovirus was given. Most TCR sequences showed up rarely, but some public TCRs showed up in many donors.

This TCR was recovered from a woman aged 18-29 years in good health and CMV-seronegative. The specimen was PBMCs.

DNA for the CDR3: TGCGCCAGCAGTACGGGAGTCTCCTACAATGAGCAGTTCTTC. The encoded protein is CASSTGVSYNEQFF. The chain couples TRBV5-1 to TRBJ2-1, with D perhaps matching TRBD2 (6 bases). This CDR3 is 14 amino acids long. V was shortened by 5 bases and J by 0 bases, with 9 bases between the two germline ends. CDR1 is SGHRS, CDR2 YFSETQ, per germline. The complete variable domain, with remaining parts taken from reference TRBV5-1 and TRBJ2-1, reads KAGVTQTPRYLIKTRGQQVTLSCSPISGHRSVSWYQQTPGQGLQFLFEYFSETQRNKGNFPGRFSGRQFSNSRSEMNVSTLELGDSALYLCASSTGVSYNEQFFGPGTRLTVL.